This is a list of T cell receptor beta chains from one sample in a study of blood T cell repertoires in COVID-19. Produced via immunoSEQ multiplex PCR; TCRdb's table is partial and in-frame only. Of about 250,000 clones listed, roughly 84% were seen once; the top ten hold 4%. Sequenced: peripheral blood. These receptors were collected from a woman between 40 and 50 years old with active or convalescent COVID-19. Both conserved end residues are part of each CDR3. The order of the fields is J gene, clone size, V gene, D gene, CDR3 DNA, CDR3 protein. The D gene is left open where the match is weak. Some rows have no size entry. The others give once, few or many, or a class for an expanded clone.

TRBJ1-3 | - | TRBV5-1 | - | TGCGCCAGCAGCTCTCAAGGGGGGGGCGTCTCTGGAAACACCATATATTTT | CASSSQGGGVSGNTIYF
TRBJ1-6 | - | TRBV3-1/TRBV3-2 | - | TGTGCCAGCAGCCAAGATAGTCCAGGGTTTTCACCCCTCCACTTT | CASSQDSPGFSPLHF
TRBJ1-4 | - | TRBV19 | - | TGTGCCAGTAGTGAGGGCGGGTCTAATGAAAAACTGTTTTTT | CASSEGGSNEKLFF
TRBJ2-2 | - | TRBV9 | - | TGTGCCAGCAGCGTAGATGGTGGCGCGGGACCCCTGGCCGGGGAGCTGTTTTTT | CASSVDGGAGPLAGELFF
TRBJ2-6 | - | TRBV6-2/TRBV6-3 | - | TGTGCCAGCAGTTACCCTAAAGACAGTCCCCTGATCTCTGGGGCCAACGTCCTGACTTTC | CASSYPKDSPLISGANVLTF
TRBJ2-1 | - | TRBV12-3/TRBV12-4 | TRBD2 | TGTGCCAGCAGCCACAGCGGGGGGGCAGGGTTCTTC | CASSHSGGAGFF
TRBJ2-7 | once | TRBV19 | - | TGTGCCAGTAGTATCCAGTTATTGCGGGATGTGTCCTACGAGCAGTACTTC | CASSIQLLRDVSYEQYF
TRBJ2-2 | - | TRBV5-1 | TRBD1 | TGCGCCAGCAAACCGGGACAGGCGAACACCGGGGAGCTGTTTTTT | CASKPGQANTGELFF
TRBJ2-3 | - | TRBV6-4 | TRBD2 | TGTGCCAGCAGCTGGACTAGCGGGGGGGAAGTAGATACGCAGTATTTT | CASSWTSGGEVDTQYF
TRBJ1-5 | once | TRBV2 | TRBD1 | TGTGCCAGCAGTGAAAGGGGGCTTGGCAATCAGCCCCAGCATTTT | CASSERGLGNQPQHF